One and the same sample provided the 28 T cell receptor beta chains below, sequenced in a study of shared clonotypes between healthy human individuals. Here immunoSEQ multiplex PCR was the method, and the copy in TCRdb shows in-frame clones only, minus some. This table holds more than 2,000,000 clones, 80% to 95% found once. Sequencing was performed on naive CD4+ T cells from PBMCs. As to subset: CD45RA+ positively selected. All receptors come from a man in his late teens or twenties in good health. Some clones in this sample may be carry-over from other donors' samples.

The genes are TRBV9 and TRBJ2-7; no reliable D call. Germline loops: CDR1 SGDLS, CDR2 YYNGEE. The CDR3 is 14 amino acids. V dropped 7 bases and J dropped 0 bases, with 14 bases sitting between them. The CDR3 DNA follows: TGTGCCAGCCTACCCTGCGGAAGCTCCTACGAGCAGTACTTC. It codes for CASLPCGSSYEQYF.

The chain couples TRBV6-1 to TRBJ2-5, with a possible D match to TRBD1 (5 bases). This CDR3 has 15 residues. The germline V and J ends were trimmed by 2 bases and 5 bases, with 15 bases remaining between them. Germline CDR1 is MNHNS and CDR2 is SASEGT. The CDR3 sequence is CASSETGVLWETQYF. The CDR3 nucleotides are TGTGCCAGCAGTGAAACAGGCGTCCTTTGGGAGACCCAGTACTTC.

V and J are TRBV9 and TRBJ2-2, with D uncertain. This CDR3 spans 16 amino acids. Trimming took 0 bases from V and 0 from J, leaving 9 bases between them. Germline assignment: CDR1 SGDLS and CDR2 YYNGEE. The CDR3 sequence is CASSVVGRPNTGELFF. The CDR3 region has the DNA TGTGCCAGCAGCGTAGTAGGCAGACCGAACACCGGGGAGCTGTTTTTT.

The V gene is TRBV28, the J gene TRBJ2-1; 7 bases fit TRBD1. The germline CDR1 and CDR2 sequences are MDHEN and SYDVKM. The CDR3 sequence is 14 residues long. Unmatched junction bases numbered 9, after V lost 9 bases and J lost 4 bases. The CDR3 sequence is CASYPGTVYNEQFF. Here the CDR3 DNA reads TGTGCCAGTTATCCCGGGACAGTTTACAATGAGCAGTTCTTC.

The chain combines TRBV28 with TRBJ2-1; D is unresolved. This CDR3 is 13 amino acids long. Germline V gene lookup returns CDR1 MDHEN and CDR2 SYDVKM. Deletions cut 6 bases from V and 6 bases from J, with 12 bases between. Here the CDR3 DNA reads TGTGCCAGCAGCTCCGGCGGCCGCAATGAGCAGTTCTTC. Translation: CASSSGGRNEQFF.

The genes are TRBV9 and TRBJ2-3; D remains unclear. V was shortened by 3 bases and J by 2 bases, with 10 bases between the two germline ends. The germline gives CDR1 SGDLS, CDR2 YYNGEE. CDR3 length: 14 amino acids. DNA for the CDR3: TGTGCCAGCAGCGGCCGGACCTACACAGATACGCAGTATTTT. This translates into CASSGRTYTDTQYF.

On this clone: Additional DNA sequences in this sample encode the identical CDR3. V is TRBV5-1 and J is TRBJ1-2; no definite D call. V lost 2 bases and J 4 bases, leaving 9 bases between the germline ends. CDR1 is SGHRS and CDR2 is YFSETQ in the germline V gene. CDR3 length: 13 residues. This chain's CDR3 is CASSFPEGYGYTF. The DNA for the CDR3 is TGCGCCAGCAGCTTTCCGGAAGGCTATGGCTACACCTTC.

Regarding this clone: Other DNA sequences in the sample encode the same CDR3. V and J are TRBV27 and TRBJ2-5; unclear D gene. This CDR3 has 13 amino acids. CDR1 MNHEY and CDR2 SMNVEV come from the germline V gene (reference sequence). The V and J ends lost 2 bases and 2 bases respectively, with 6 bases between them. The CDR3 DNA follows: TGTGCCAGCAGTTTAAAGGGTCAAGAGACCCAGTACTTC. This gives the protein CASSLKGQETQYF.

V usage is TRBV2 and J usage is TRBJ1-5, with 9 positions matching TRBD1. The CDR3 consists of 16 residues. CDR1 and CDR2 from the germline V gene are SNHLY and FYNNEI. V lost 5 bases, J lost 1 base, and 6 bases stayed unmatched. CDR3 DNA: TGTGCCAGCAGTCCGATCGACAGGGGGAGCAATCAGCCCCAGCATTTT. Residues: CASSPIDRGSNQPQHF.

The chain is built from TRBV6-4 and TRBJ2-3; TRBD2 might be the D (6 bases). The germline V gene encodes CDR1 MRHNA and CDR2 SNTAGT. The CDR3 consists of 15 residues. V was pared by 0 bases and J by 5 bases, with 12 bases between. CDR3 loop: CASSDSEGGLDTQYF. The CDR3 DNA sequence: TGTGCCAGCAGTGACTCCGAGGGAGGTCTAGATACGCAGTATTTT.

The chain couples TRBV9 to TRBJ2-3; D assignment may be TRBD1 or TRBD2 (7 bases each). This CDR3 region has 16 residues. In germline, CDR1 is SGDLS, CDR2 YYNGEE. V lost 6 bases and J lost 4, with 21 bases in between. The CDR3 reads CASTPGGQNFPDTQYF. The CDR3 nucleotides are TGTGCCAGCACCCCGGGGGGACAGAATTTCCCAGATACGCAGTATTTT.

This sequence joins TRBV10-1 and TRBJ2-5, with a tentative D call TRBD2 (5 bases). The closer fit of TRBJ2-7 to the DNA end suggests the J call may be wrong. CDR3 size: 15 residues. Germline V CDR1 and CDR2: WNHNN, SYGVQD (reference sequence). CDR3 bases: TGCGCCAGCAGTGAAGTCCGGGCATGGACTGTCGAGCAGTACTTC. Encoded protein: CASSEVRAWTVEQYF.

The chain has TRBV28 and TRBJ1-5; TRBD1 might be the D (5 bases). The germline V gene encodes CDR1 MDHEN and CDR2 SYDVKM. The CDR3 contains 12 residues. The V and J ends lost 10 bases and 3 bases respectively, with 10 bases between them. The DNA for the CDR3 is TGTGCCACCCTGGGGGTCAATCAGCCCCAGCATTTT. Translated: CATLGVNQPQHF.

The chain joins TRBV7-8 to TRBJ2-7; unclear D gene. This CDR3 spans 15 amino acids. V was pared by 2 bases and J by 0 bases, with 11 bases between. The V gene's germline CDR1 is SGHVS and CDR2 FQNEAQ. CDR3 residues: CASSLFLGYSYEQYF. CDR3 bases: TGTGCCAGCAGCTTATTTCTGGGTTACTCCTACGAGCAGTACTTC.

V and J are TRBV7-3 and TRBJ1-1; D may be TRBD1 (6 bases). V was shortened by 2 bases and J by 2 bases, with 9 bases between the two germline ends. CDR1 is SGHTA, CDR2 FQGTGA, per germline. The CDR3 runs to 14 residues. The CDR3 spells CASSLHRENTEAFF. The CDR3, as DNA: TGTGCCAGCAGCTTACACAGGGAAAACACTGAAGCTTTCTTT.

The chain recombines TRBV15 with TRBJ1-4; 8 bases are shared with TRBD1. CDR3 length: 14 amino acids. CDR1 and CDR2 from the germline V gene are LNHNV and YYDKDF (reference sequence). V was clipped by 9 bases and J by 0 bases; unmatched bases: 3. The CDR3 region has the DNA TGTGCCACAGGACAGGGTGCAACTAATGAAAAACTGTTTTTT. Translation: CATGQGATNEKLFF. The entire variable domain, with the rest obtained from reference TRBV15 and TRBJ1-4, is as follows: DAMVIQNPRYQVTQFGKPVTLSCSQTLNHNVMYWYQQKSSQAPKLLFHYYDKDFNNEADTPDNFQSRRPNTSFCFLDIRSPGLGDTAMYLCATGQGATNEKLFFGSGTQLSVL.

Concerning this clone: Additional DNA sequences in this sample encode the identical CDR3. V gene TRBV20-1 combines with J gene TRBJ2-1; D ambiguous. V lost 1 base and J 6 bases, leaving 4 bases between the germline ends. The V gene's germline CDR1 is DFQATT and CDR2 SNEGSKA (reference sequence). The CDR3 sequence is 11 residues long. CDR3 DNA: TGCAGTGCTAGAGGAAGCAATGAGCAGTTCTTC. Translated: CSARGSNEQFF.

Concerning this clone itself: The same CDR3 can be traced to other DNA sequences in this sample. The genes are TRBV28 and TRBJ2-7; D is undetermined. Trimming cost V 1 base and J 7 bases, with 5 bases left between them. Germline V gene sequence: CDR1 MDHEN, CDR2 SYDVKM. The CDR3 extends over 11 amino acids. The CDR3 protein is CASSLSGEQYF. CDR3 nucleotide sequence: TGTGCCAGCAGTTTATCTGGAGAGCAGTACTTC.

This chain joins TRBV14 and TRBJ2-7, with D possibly being TRBD2 (6 bases). The germline gives CDR1 SGHDN, CDR2 FVKESK. Trimming left V 5 bases short and J 1 base short, with 18 bases between. The CDR3 is 16 amino acids. CDR3 nucleotide sequence: TGTGCCAGCAGCTTAGAAAACTCCCGGGGGTCCTACGAGCAGTACTTC. It is translated as CASSLENSRGSYEQYF.

This chain joins TRBV9 and TRBJ2-1, with 7 bases that match TRBD2. Trimming took 4 bases from V and 1 from J; bases not matched to a gene: 8. This CDR3 has 16 amino acids. Germline V gives CDR1 SGDLS, CDR2 YYNGEE. The CDR3: CASSSQRDPSYNEQFF. Here the CDR3 DNA reads TGTGCCAGCAGCTCCCAGCGGGACCCATCCTACAATGAGCAGTTCTTC.

The genes are TRBV15 and TRBJ1-1; 9 bases match TRBD1. Looked up from germline, CDR1 is LNHNV and CDR2 is YYDKDF (reference sequence). The J segment lost 10 bases and the V segment lost 1 base, leaving 1 base of the junction unmatched. This CDR3 spans 12 amino acids. CDR3 amino acids: CATSRGTGVAFF. The CDR3, as DNA: TGTGCCACCAGCAGAGGGACAGGGGTAGCTTTCTTT.

The rearrangement links TRBV11-2 to TRBJ1-2; D unresolved. This CDR3 comprises 16 residues. CDR1 is SGHAT and CDR2 is FQNNGV in the germline V gene. Trimming pared 5 bases from V and 4 bases from J, leaving 20 bases between. The CDR3 here is CASSPGGAVQPYGYTF. For the CDR3, the DNA is TGTGCCAGCAGCCCAGGAGGAGCGGTACAGCCCTATGGCTACACCTTC.

The chain combines TRBV5-1 with TRBJ2-1; D possibly corresponds to TRBD2 (5 bases). This CDR3 region has 14 residues. V was pared by 4 bases and J by 5 bases, with 13 bases between. Germline values: CDR1 SGHRS, CDR2 YFSETQ. Written as DNA, the CDR3 is TGCGCCAGCAGCCTCGGTATCGGGAACAATGAGCAGTTCTTC. It is translated as CASSLGIGNNEQFF. The complete variable domain, with remaining parts taken from reference TRBV5-1 and TRBJ2-1, reads KAGVTQTPRYLIKTRGQQVTLSCSPISGHRSVSWYQQTPGQGLQFLFEYFSETQRNKGNFPGRFSGRQFSNSRSEMNVSTLELGDSALYLCASSLGIGNNEQFFGPGTRLTVL.

This sequence joins TRBV28 and TRBJ2-5, with D unclear. The germline gives CDR1 MDHEN, CDR2 SYDVKM. The CDR3 extends over 15 amino acids. The V end was cut by 5 bases, the J end by 4 bases, with 17 bases between. CDR3 sequence reads: CASSPVPTTGETQYF. The CDR3 DNA reads TGTGCCAGCAGTCCCGTTCCGACCACCGGAGAGACCCAGTACTTC.

This chain uses TRBV4-1 with TRBJ2-7; TRBD2 aligns across 7 bases. Looked up from germline, CDR1 is MGHRA and CDR2 is YSYEKL. The CDR3 contains 16 residues. With V trimmed by 5 bases and J by 5 bases, 15 bases remained unmatched. CDR3 amino acids: CASSSPGRGQLHEQYF. In DNA form, the CDR3 reads TGCGCCAGCAGCTCCCCTGGGAGGGGCCAGTTACACGAGCAGTACTTC.

This sequence joins TRBV25-1 and TRBJ1-1; no clear D. CDR1 MGHDK and CDR2 SYGVNS come from the germline V gene. The germline V and J ends were trimmed by 4 bases and 5 bases, with 11 bases remaining between them. The CDR3 loop spans 13 amino acids. This CDR3 reads CASSGLGGTEAFF. DNA for the CDR3: TGTGCCAGCAGTGGATTAGGAGGTACTGAAGCTTTCTTT.

The gene calls are TRBV5-8 and TRBJ1-5; perhaps TRBD1 as D (6 bases). V lost 5 bases and J lost 7, with 10 bases in between. Germline CDR1 SGHTS, CDR2 YDEGEE. The length of the CDR3 is 12 residues. The CDR3 spells CASSWGGQPQHF. The CDR3 coding sequence is TGTGCCAGCAGTTGGGGGGGCCAGCCCCAGCATTTT.

J is TRBJ1-5 and V is TRBV2; D uncertain. The CDR3 is made up of 13 amino acids. The germline V gene encodes CDR1 SNHLY and CDR2 FYNNEI. Trimming stripped 5 bases from V and 6 bases from J, with 11 bases between. CDR3 DNA sequence: TGTGCCAGCAGTAACTCACTCTCTCAGCCCCAGCATTTT. Amino acids: CASSNSLSQPQHF.